This note documents a single T cell receptor (beta chain) sequence. The data were produced by immunoSEQ multiplex PCR, yet TCRdb's version contains in-frame clones alone and is incomplete. This table has around 690,000 clones, 90% appearing once. The entry originates in a study of shared clonotypes between healthy human individuals. CD8 memory was a combination that joined CD45RO+ cells with CCR7-negative CD45RA+ TemRA cells. The sequenced sample was memory CD8+ T cells from PBMCs. Sample subset: CD45RO+ cells pooled with CCR7-negative TemRA cells. The sequence derives from a man between 18 and 35 years old in good health. Some clones in this sample may be carry-over from other donors' samples.

The CDR3 loop is CASSQGQGFTGELFF. For the CDR3, the DNA is TGCGCCAGCAGCCAAGGGCAGGGCTTCACCGGGGAGCTGTTTTTT. This chain joins TRBV4-1 and TRBJ2-2, with D possibly TRBD1 on 5 matching bases. The CDR3 has 15 residues. Per germline, CDR1 MGHRA and CDR2 YSYEKL. Trimming shortened V by 1 base and J by 4 bases, and 10 bases separated the two germline ends.